This T cell receptor (beta chain) was sequenced for a study of PD-1 blockade in classical Hodgkin lymphoma. As for the study in general: Patients were given intravenous nivolumab, 3 mg/kg, every 2 weeks.

The V end lost 5 bases, the J end lost 4 bases, and 11 bases lay between the germline ends. CDR3 length: 13 amino acids. The germline V gene has CDR1 MNHEY and CDR2 SVGAGI. This clone was seen only a few times. Its antigen is as yet unknown. Every patient relapsed after autologous stem cell transplantation, and brentuximab vedotin exposure varied. Findings and limits, study-wide: Differences between repertoires have undefined causes, possibly disease activity or prior therapy. By cycle point C4D1, TCR diversity had risen significantly in CD4+ cells (but not CD8+ cells). Reports described newly diagnosed patients as having lower baseline TCR diversity than healthy donors.

TCRdb's copy holds only in-frame clones and misses some; the assay was immunoSEQ multiplex PCR. The sample has fewer than 110,000 clones; more than 85% are singletons. The genes are TRBV6-5 and TRBJ2-5; TRBD2 is a possible D gene (6 bases). Sequenced material: peripheral blood mononuclear cells (PBMCs), taken before the second cycle of nivolumab. The clonotype was recovered from a human donor with classical Hodgkin lymphoma. The CDR3 coding sequence is TGTGCCAGCAGTCCGGGGAGGCCAGAGACCCAGTACTTC. This translates into CASSPGRPETQYF.